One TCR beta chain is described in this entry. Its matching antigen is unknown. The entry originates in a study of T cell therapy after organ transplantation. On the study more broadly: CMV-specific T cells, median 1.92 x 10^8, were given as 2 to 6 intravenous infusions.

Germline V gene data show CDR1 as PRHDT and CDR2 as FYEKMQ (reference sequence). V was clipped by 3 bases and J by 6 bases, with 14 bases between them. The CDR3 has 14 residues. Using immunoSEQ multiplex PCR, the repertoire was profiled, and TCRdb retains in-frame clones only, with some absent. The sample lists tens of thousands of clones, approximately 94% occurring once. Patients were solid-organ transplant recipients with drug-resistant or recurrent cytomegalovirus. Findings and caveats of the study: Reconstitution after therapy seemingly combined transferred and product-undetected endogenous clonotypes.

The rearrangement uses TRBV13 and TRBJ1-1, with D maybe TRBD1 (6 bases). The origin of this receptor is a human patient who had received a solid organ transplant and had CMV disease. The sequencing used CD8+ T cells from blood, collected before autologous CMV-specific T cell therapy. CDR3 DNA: TGTGCCAGCAGCTTGGGGGGCTCTTTGTCTGAAGCTTTCTTT. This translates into CASSLGGSLSEAFF.